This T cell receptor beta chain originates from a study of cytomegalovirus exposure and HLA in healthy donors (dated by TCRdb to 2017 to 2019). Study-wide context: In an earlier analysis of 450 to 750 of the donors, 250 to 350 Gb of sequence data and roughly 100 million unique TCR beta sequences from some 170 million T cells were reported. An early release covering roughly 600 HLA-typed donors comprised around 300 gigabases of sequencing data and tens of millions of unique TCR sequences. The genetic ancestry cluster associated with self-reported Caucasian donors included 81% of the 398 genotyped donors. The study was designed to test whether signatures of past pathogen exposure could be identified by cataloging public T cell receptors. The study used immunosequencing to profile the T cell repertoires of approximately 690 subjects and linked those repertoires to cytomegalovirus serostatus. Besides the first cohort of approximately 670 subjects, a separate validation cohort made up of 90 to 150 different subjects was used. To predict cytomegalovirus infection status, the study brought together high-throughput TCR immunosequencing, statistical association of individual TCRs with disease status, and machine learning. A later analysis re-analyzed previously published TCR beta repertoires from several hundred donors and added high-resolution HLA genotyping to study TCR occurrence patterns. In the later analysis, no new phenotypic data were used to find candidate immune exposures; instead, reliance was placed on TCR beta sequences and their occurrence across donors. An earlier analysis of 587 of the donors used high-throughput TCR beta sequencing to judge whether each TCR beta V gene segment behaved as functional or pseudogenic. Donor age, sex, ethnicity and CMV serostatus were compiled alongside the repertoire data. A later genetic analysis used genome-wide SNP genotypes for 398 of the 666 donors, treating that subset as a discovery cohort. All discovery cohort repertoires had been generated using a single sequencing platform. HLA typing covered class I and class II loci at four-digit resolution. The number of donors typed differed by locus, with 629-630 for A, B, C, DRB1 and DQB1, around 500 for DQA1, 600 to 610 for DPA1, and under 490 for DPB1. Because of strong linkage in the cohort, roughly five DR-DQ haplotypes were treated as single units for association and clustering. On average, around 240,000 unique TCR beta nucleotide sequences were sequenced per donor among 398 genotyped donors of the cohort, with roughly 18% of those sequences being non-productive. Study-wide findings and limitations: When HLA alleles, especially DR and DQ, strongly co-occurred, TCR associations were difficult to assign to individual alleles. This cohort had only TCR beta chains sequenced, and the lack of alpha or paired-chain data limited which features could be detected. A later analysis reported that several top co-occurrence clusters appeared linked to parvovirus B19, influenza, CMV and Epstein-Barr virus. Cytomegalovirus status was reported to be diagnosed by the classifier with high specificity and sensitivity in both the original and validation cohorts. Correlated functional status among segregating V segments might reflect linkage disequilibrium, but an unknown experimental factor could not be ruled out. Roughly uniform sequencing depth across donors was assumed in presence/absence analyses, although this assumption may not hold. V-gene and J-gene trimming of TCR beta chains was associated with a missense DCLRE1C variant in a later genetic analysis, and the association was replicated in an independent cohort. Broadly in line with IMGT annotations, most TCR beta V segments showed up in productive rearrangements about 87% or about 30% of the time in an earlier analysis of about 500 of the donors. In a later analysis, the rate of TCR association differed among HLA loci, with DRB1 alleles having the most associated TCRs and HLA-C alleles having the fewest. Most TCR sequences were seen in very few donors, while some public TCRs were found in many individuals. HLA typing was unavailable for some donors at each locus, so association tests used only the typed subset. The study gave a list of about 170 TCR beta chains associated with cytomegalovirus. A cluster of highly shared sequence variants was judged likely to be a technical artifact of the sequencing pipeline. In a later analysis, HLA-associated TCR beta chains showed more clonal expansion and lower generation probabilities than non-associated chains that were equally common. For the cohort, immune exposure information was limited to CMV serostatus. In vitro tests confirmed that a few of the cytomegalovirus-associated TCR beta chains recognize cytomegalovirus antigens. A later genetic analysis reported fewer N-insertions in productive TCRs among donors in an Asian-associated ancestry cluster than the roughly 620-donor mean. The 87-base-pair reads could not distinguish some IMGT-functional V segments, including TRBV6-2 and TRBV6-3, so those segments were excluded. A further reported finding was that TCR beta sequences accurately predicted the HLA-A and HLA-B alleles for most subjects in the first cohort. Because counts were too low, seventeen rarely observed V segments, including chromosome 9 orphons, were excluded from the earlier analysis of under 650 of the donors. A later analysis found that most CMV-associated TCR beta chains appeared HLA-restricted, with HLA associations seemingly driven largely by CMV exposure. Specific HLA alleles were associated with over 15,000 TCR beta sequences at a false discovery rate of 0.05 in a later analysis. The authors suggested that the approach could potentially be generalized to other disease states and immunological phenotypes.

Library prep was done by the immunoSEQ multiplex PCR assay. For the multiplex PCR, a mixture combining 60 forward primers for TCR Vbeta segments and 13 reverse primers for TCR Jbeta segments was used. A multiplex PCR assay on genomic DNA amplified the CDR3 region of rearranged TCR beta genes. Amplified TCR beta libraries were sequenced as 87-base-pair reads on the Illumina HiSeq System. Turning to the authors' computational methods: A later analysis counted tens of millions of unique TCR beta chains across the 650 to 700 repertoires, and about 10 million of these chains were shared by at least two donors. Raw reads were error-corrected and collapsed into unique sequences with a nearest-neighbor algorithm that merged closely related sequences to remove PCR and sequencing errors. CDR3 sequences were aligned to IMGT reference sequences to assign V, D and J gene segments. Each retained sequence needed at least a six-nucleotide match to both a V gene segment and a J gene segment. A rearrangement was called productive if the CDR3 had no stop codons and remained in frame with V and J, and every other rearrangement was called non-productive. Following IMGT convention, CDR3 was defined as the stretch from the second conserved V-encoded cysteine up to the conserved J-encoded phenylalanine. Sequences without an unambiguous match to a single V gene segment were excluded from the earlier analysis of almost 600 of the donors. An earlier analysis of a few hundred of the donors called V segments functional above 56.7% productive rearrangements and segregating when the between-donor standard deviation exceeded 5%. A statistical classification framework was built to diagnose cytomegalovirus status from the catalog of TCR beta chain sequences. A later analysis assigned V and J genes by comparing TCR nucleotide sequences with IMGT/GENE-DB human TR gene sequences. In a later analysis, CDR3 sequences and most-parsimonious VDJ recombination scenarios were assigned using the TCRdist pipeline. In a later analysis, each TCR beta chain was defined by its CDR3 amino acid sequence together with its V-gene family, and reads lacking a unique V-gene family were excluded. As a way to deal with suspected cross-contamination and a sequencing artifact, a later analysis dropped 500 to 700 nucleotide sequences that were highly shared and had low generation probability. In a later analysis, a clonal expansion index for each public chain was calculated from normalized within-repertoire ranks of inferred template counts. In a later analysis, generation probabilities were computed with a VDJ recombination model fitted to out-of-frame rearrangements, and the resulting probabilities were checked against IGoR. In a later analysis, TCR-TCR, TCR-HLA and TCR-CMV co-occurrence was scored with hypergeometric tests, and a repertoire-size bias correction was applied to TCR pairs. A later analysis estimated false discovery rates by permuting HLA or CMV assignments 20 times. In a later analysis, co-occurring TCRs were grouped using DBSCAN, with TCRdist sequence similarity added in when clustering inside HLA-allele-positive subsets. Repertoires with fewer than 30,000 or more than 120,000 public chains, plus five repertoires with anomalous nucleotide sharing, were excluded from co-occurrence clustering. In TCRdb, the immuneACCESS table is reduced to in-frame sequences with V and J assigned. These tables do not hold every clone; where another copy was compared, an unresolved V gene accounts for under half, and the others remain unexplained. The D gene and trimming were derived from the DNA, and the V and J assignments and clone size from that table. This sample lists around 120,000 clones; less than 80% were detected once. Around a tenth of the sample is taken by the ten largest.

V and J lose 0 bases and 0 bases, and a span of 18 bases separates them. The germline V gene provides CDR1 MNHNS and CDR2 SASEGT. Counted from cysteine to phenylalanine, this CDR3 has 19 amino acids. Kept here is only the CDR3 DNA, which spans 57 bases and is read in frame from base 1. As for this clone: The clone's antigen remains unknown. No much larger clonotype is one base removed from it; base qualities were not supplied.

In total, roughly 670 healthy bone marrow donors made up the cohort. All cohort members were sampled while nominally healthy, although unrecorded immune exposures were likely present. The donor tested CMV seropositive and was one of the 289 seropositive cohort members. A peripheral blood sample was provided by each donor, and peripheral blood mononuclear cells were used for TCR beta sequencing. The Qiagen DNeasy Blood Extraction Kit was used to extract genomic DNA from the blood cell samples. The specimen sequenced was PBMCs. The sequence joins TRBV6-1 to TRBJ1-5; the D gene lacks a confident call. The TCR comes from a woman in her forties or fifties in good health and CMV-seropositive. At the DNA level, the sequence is TGTGCCAGCAGTGAAGCGCTTCGAACAGCCAGTTATAGCAATCAGCCCCAGCATTTT. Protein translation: CASSEALRTASYSNQPQHF.